These 9 T cell receptor beta chains were all obtained from the same sample, sequenced in a study of tumor-infiltrating lymphocytes in primary liver carcinoma. Priming with a constant-region primer yielded TCR beta cDNA from approximately 500 ng total RNA. A slightly modified ARM-PCR protocol with three nested multiplex PCR rounds produced these TCR beta libraries. Amplification in the first two PCR rounds was performed using TRBV1-TRBV30 forward primers and a C-beta reverse primer for approximately 10 cycles each. In TCRdb, the multiplex PCR reads were re-called with MiXCR into one record per CDR3 protein. The sample yields 100,000 or so distinct CDR3 sequences, approximately 82% seen once. Joint extraction of RNA and DNA used 20-30 mg of bulk tissue that was unsorted. The specimen was liver tumor tissue from sampling region 3. Described subset: tumor region T3, left-lateral pole. The receptors were sampled from a man aged 40-50 years with primary liver carcinoma and hepatitis B virus infection.

Remarks on this clonotype: Sequence at one end of the junction differs from germline and may be a read error. The chain has TRBV4-2 and TRBJ2-7; D call uncertain. There are 15 residues in the CDR3. CDR1 and CDR2 from the germline V gene are LGHNA and YNFKEQ. CDR3 DNA sequence: TGTGCCAGTAGCCAACGGAGAGGTAACTCCTACGAGCAGTACTTC. It translates to CASSQRRGNSYEQYF.

Concerning this clonotype: Its ends do not fully match the called genes, so a read error is possible. V and J are TRBV9 and TRBJ2-5; TRBD2 matches 7 bases. The V gene's germline CDR1 is SGDLS and CDR2 YYNGEE. CDR3 size: 14 residues. In nucleotides, the CDR3 is TGTGCCAACAGCGTAGATCCCGGGAGGGAGACCCAGTACTTC. Its protein is CANSVDPGRETQYF.

About this clonotype: The junction shows a germline mismatch at one end, possibly a read error. The V and J genes are TRBV6-6 and TRBJ1-4; 9 nucleotides align to TRBD1. Germline values: CDR1 MNHNY, CDR2 SVGAGI (reference sequence). This CDR3 spans 16 amino acids. The CDR3 nucleotides read TGTGTCAGCAGTAACCGGGACAGGGAGCGAGGCGAAAGACTGTTTTTT. Translated: CVSSNRDRERGERLFF.

Remarks on this clonotype: A read error is likely, as this CDR3 ends without the conserved phenylalanine or tryptophan. V is TRBV29-1 and J is TRBJ2-2, with a weak D call TRBD1 (5 bases). Germline-derived CDR1 and CDR2 are SQVTM and ANQGSEA. The CDR3 spans 14 residues. The germline V and J ends were trimmed by 6 bases and 7 bases, with 18 bases remaining between them. CDR3 DNA sequence: TGCAGCGTCTGTGAGACAGTGGGTCGCGGGGAGCTGTTTATT. Its protein product is CSVCETVGRGELFI.

The chain recombines TRBV12-3 or TRBV12-4 with TRBJ2-2, with unresolved D. V gave up 9 bases and J gave up 6 bases, with 11 bases separating them. The CDR3 loop spans 12 amino acids. DNA of the CDR3: TGTGCCAGGGCCTATGCAGCCGGGGAGCTGTTTTTT. Protein sequence: CARAYAAGELFF.

This chain joins TRBV5-5 and TRBJ2-1; 7 bases fit TRBD1. J gave up 9 bases and V 0 bases, and 24 bases lay outside the gene matches. The germline gives CDR1 SGHKS, CDR2 YYEKEE (reference sequence). This CDR3 comprises 20 residues. The CDR3 here is CASSLVRTGGVGFRNIEQFF. The DNA of the CDR3 is TGTGCCAGCAGCTTGGTCCGGACAGGTGGGGTAGGGTTTCGGAACATTGAGCAGTTCTTC.

A word on this clonotype: This likely comes from a read error, as the CDR3 has no conserved phenylalanine or tryptophan at its end. The chain links TRBV12-3 or TRBV12-4 to TRBJ1-5; the D is unclear. The V end lost 7 bases, the J end lost 5 bases, and 12 bases lay between the germline ends. This CDR3 is built from 13 residues. DNA of the CDR3: TGTGCCAGCAACCTCTTAGACGATCAGCCCCAGCATGTT. Its translation is CASNLLDDQPQHV.

As regards this clonotype: The CDR3 does not close with the conserved phenylalanine or tryptophan, likely indicating a read error. This chain links TRBV14 with TRBJ1-3; D gene ambiguous. From germline, CDR1 is SGHDN and CDR2 FVKESK. The CDR3 totals 15 residues. The CDR3 nucleotides are TGTGCCAACAGCCATCGCGGATCCTCTGGAAACACCATATATTCT. Translation: CANSHRGSSGNTIYS.

On this clonotype itself: The junction shows a germline mismatch at one end, possibly a read error. The chain recombines TRBV14 with TRBJ2-1, with D perhaps matching TRBD1 or TRBD2 (5 bases each). The germline V gene encodes CDR1 SGHDN and CDR2 FVKESK. The CDR3 is 14 amino acids. The CDR3, as DNA: TGTGGCAGCAGCCAAGTAAGGGCGTCGAGGGGGCAGTTCTTC. Its protein product is CGSSQVRASRGQFF.